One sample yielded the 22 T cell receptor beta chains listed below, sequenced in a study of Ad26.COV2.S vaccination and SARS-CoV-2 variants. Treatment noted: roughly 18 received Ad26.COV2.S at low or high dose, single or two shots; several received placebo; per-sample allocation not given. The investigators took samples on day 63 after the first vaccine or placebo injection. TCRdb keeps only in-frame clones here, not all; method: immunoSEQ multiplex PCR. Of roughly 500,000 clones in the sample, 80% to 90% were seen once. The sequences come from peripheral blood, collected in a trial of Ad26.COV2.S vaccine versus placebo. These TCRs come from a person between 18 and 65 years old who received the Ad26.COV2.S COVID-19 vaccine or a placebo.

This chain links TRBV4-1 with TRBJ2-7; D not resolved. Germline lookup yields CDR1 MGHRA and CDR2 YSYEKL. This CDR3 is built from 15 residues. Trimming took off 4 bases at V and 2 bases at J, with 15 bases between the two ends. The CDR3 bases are TGCGCCAGCAGCCTTCGGCAGGAATCCACCTACGAGCAGTACGTC. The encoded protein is CASSLRQESTYEQYV.

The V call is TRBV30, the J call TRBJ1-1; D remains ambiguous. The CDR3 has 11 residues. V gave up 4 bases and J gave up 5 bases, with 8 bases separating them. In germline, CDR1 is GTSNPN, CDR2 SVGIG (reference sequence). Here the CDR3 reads CAWIGVTEAFF. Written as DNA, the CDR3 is TGTGCCTGGATCGGAGTGACTGAAGCTTTCTTT.

In DNA, the CDR3 is TGCGCCAGCAGCCAGAGGGGTTCACGAGGGACTAATGAAAAACTGTTTTTT. Amino acids: CASSQRGSRGTNEKLFF. The rearrangement links TRBV4-1 to TRBJ1-4, with a possible D match to TRBD1 (5 bases). The V end lost 3 bases, the J end lost 2 bases, and 16 bases lay between the germline ends. Germline V gene lookup returns CDR1 MGHRA and CDR2 YSYEKL. This CDR3 is 17 amino acids long.

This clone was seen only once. The CDR3 loop is CARPSGRLRGTDTQYF. The CDR3 nucleotides read TGTGCCCGTCCGAGCGGGAGGTTGAGGGGCACAGATACGCAGTATTTT. The V gene is TRBV10-3, the J gene TRBJ2-3, with 9 bases identical to TRBD2. Trimming took 11 bases from V and 1 from J; bases not matched to a gene: 13. Germline V gene lookup returns CDR1 ENHRY and CDR2 SYGVKD. The CDR3 extends over 16 amino acids.

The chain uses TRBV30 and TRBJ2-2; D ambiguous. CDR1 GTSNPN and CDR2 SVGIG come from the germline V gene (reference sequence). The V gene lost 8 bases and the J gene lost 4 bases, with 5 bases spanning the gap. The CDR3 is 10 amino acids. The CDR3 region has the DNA TGTGCCGGTGGCACCGGGGAGCTGTTTTTT. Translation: CAGGTGELFF.

The CDR3 nucleotides read TGTGCCAGCAGCCCAACGAGGGACAGGCGAATCTCTGGGGCCAACGTCCTGACTTTC. The encoded protein is CASSPTRDRRISGANVLTF. V is TRBV7-9 and J is TRBJ2-6, with 8 nucleotides matching TRBD1. This CDR3 spans 19 amino acids. Germline V gene sequence: CDR1 SEHNR, CDR2 FQNEAQ (reference sequence). V gave up 5 bases and J gave up 0 bases; unmatched junction bases: 12.

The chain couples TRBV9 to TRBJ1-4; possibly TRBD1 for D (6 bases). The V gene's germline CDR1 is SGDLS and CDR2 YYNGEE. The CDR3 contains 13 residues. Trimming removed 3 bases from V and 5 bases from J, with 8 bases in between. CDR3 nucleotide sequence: TGTGCCAGCAGCGGGGGGCCGAATGAAAAACTGTTTTTT. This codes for CASSGGPNEKLFF.

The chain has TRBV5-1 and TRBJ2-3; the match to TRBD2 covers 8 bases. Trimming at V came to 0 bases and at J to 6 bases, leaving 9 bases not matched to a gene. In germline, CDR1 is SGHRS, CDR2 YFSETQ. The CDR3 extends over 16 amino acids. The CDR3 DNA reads TGCGCCAGCAGCTTGGCCGCGGTAGCGGGGCTGGATACGCAGTATTTT. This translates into CASSLAAVAGLDTQYF.

The CDR3 DNA sequence: TGTGCTAGTGGTTTGGTACCGGATGGCCACCGGATCAATCAGCCCCAGCATTTT. Amino acids: CASGLVPDGHRINQPQHF. The J gene is TRBJ1-5, the V gene TRBV12-5; D gene uncertain. The CDR3 is 18 residues long. Between the trimmed V and J ends, which lost 0 bases and 3 bases, there was a span of 18 bases. Germline V gives CDR1 LGHNT, CDR2 FRNRAP.

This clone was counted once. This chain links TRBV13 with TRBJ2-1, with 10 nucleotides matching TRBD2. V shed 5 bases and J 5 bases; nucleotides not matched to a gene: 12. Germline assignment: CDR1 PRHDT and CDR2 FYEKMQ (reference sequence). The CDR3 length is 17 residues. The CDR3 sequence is CASSPDRAGGGNNEQFF. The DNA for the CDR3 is TGTGCCAGCAGCCCAGACAGAGCGGGAGGGGGTAACAATGAGCAGTTCTTC.

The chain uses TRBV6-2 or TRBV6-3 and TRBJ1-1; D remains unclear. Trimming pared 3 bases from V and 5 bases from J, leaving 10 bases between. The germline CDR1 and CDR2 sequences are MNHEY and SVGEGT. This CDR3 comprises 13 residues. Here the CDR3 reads CASSYLGLTEAFF. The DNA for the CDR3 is TGTGCCAGCAGTTATTTAGGGCTTACTGAAGCTTTCTTT.

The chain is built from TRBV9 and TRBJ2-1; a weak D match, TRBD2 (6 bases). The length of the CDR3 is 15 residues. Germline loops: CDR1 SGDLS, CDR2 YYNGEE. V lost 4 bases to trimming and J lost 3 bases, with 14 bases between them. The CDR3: CASSPRGTDYNEQFF. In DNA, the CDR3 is TGTGCCAGCAGCCCCCGGGGGACGGACTACAATGAGCAGTTCTTC. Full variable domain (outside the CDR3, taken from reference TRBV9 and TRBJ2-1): DSGVTQTPKHLITATGQRVTLRCSPRSGDLSVYWYQQSLDQGLQFLIQYYNGEERAKGNILERFSAQQFPDLHSELNLSSLELGDSALYFCASSPRGTDYNEQFFGPGTRLTVL.

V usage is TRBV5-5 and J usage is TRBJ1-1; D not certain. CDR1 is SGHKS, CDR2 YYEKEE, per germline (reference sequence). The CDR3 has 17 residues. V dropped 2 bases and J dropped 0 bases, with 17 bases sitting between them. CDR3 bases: TGTGCCAGCAGCTTTAGTATGGGTCTCGTCCTGAACACTGAAGCTTTCTTT. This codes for CASSFSMGLVLNTEAFF.

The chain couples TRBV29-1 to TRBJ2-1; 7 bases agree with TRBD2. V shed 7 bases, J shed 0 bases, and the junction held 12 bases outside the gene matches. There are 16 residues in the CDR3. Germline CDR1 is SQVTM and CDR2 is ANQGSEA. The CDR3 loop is CSGSPPAGVSYNEQFF. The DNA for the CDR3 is TGCAGCGGAAGCCCCCCCGCGGGAGTCTCCTACAATGAGCAGTTCTTC.

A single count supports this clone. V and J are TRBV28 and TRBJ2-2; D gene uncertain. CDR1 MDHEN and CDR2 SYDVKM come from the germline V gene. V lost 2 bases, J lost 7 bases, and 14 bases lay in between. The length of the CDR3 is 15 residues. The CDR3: CASSLTDAGNGELFF. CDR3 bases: TGTGCCAGCAGTTTAACAGACGCTGGAAACGGGGAGCTGTTTTTT.

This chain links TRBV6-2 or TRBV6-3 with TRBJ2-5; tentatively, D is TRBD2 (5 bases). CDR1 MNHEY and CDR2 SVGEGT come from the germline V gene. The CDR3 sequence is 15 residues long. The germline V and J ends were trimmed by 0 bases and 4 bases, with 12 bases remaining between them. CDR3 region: CASSYSYQDLETQYF. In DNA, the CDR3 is TGTGCCAGCAGTTACTCCTACCAGGACTTAGAGACCCAGTACTTC.

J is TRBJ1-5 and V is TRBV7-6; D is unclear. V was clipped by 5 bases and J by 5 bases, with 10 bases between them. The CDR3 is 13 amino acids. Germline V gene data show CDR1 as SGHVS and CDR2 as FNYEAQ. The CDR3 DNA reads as TGTGCCAGCAGCGCCGGGTTAGATCAGCCCCAGCATTTT. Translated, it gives CASSAGLDQPQHF.

CDR3 sequence: CASSHGGGNYGYTF. In DNA, the CDR3 is TGTGCCAGCAGCCACGGCGGAGGGAACTATGGCTACACCTTC. The chain has TRBV5-4 and TRBJ1-2; D is unclear. Trimming removed 4 bases at V and 2 bases at J, with 12 bases between. The CDR3 contains 14 residues. Germline V CDR1 and CDR2: SGHNT, YYREEE (reference sequence).

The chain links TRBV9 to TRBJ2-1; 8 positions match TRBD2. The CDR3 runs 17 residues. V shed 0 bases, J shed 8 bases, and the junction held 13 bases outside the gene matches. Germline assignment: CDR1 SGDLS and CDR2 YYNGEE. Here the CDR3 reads CASSVAFGGRPGDEQFF. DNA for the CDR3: TGTGCCAGCAGCGTAGCTTTCGGCGGGAGGCCCGGGGATGAGCAGTTCTTC.

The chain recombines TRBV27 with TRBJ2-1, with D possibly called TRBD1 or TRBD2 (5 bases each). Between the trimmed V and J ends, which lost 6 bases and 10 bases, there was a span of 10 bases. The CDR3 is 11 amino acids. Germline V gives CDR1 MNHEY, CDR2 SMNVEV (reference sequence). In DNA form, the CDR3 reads TGTGCCAGCAGCCTGGGGGAGGAGCAGTTCTTC. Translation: CASSLGEEQFF.

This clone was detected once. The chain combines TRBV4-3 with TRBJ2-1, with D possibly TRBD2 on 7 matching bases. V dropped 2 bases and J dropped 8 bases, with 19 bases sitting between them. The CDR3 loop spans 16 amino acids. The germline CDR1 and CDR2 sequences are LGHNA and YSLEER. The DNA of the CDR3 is TGCGCCAGCAGCCAAAGGGGGGTGGAGACTAGCTATGAGCAGTTCTTC. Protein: CASSQRGVETSYEQFF.

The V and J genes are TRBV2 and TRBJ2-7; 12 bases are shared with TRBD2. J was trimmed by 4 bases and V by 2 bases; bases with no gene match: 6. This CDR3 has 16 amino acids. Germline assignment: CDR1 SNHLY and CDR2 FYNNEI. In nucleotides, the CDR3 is TGTGCCAGCAGTGAATCGTGGACTAGCGGGAATTACGAGCAGTACGTC. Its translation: CASSESWTSGNYEQYV.